This TCR beta chain was found in a study of molecular identifiers for immune sequencing clone quantification. Across the whole study: The replicate experiment used RNA from roughly 21,000 or 96,000 naive CD8 cells. This RNA was split into five aliquots, and four of them were sequenced.

General study results and limits: Highly expanded clone sizes could be underestimated by identical TCR molecules sharing a barcode.

Each CDR3 protein is one row after TCRdb ran MiXCR on the PCR reads. The table shows some 650,000 distinct CDR3 sequences, with roughly 21% occurring only once. V lost 1 base to trimming and J lost 0 bases, with 16 bases between them. Germline V CDR1 and CDR2: LGHDT, YNNKEL (reference sequence). The CDR3 length is 18 residues. Input for naive CD8 libraries was about 18,000 to 1,100,000 sorted cells; the RNA fraction used was 10%, 30% or 50%. Naive CD8 T cells were sorted as CD8+CD4-CCR7+CD45RA+. A remark on this clonotype: The target antigen is unknown.

The sample was naive CD8+ T cells from blood, with Jurkat cell RNA spiked in. The subset is: FACS-sorted CD8+CD4-CCR7+CD45RA+ naive T cells. This TCR came from a human donor in good health. Some libraries in this study had Jurkat cell RNA spiked in. This chain connects TRBV3-1 to TRBJ1-3, with unresolved D. This CDR3 is CASSQAMGEPISGNTIYF. The CDR3 nucleotides read TGTGCCAGCAGCCAAGCGATGGGCGAGCCAATCTCTGGAAACACCATATATTTT.